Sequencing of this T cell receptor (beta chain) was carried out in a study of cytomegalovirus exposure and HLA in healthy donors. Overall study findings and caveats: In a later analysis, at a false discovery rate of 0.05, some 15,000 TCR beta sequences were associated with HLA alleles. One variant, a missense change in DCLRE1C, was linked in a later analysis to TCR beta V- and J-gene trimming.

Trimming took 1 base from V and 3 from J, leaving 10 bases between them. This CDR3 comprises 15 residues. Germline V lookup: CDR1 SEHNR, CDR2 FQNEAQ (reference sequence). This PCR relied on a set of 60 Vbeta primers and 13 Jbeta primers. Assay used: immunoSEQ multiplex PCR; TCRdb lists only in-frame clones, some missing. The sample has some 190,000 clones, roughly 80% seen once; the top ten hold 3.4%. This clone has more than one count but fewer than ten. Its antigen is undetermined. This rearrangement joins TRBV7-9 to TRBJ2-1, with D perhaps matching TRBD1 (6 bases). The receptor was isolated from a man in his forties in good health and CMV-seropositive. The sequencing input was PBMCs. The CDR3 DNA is TGTGCCAGCAGCTTAGTAACAGGGATCTACAATGAGCAGTTCTTC. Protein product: CASSLVTGIYNEQFF. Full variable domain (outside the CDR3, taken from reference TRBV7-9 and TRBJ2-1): DTGVSQNPRHKITKRGQNVTFRCDPISEHNRLYWYRQTLGQGPEFLTYFQNEAQLEKSRLLSDRFSAERPKGSFSTLEIQRTEQGDSAMYLCASSLVTGIYNEQFFGPGTRLTVL.